Below, one TCR beta chain is given with its context. The sample comes from a study of T-cell memory formation after mild COVID-19. Each CDR3 protein is one row after TCRdb ran MiXCR on the 5' RACE reads. The sample has almost 250,000 distinct CDR3 sequences, less than 20% seen once. The CDR3 has 15 amino acids. Germline CDR1 MNHEY, CDR2 SMNVEV (reference sequence). V lost 3 bases and J 3 bases, leaving 13 bases between the germline ends. The receptor comes from an adult woman who had mild COVID-19 (a few samples of this study predate the infection). Cell type and time point are not known. Sequencing was performed on PBMCs or a T cell subset sorted from them (not recorded which). The rearrangement uses TRBV27 and TRBJ2-3; D call uncertain. CDR3 residues: CASSFRTVWTDTQYF. CDR3 DNA: TGTGCCAGCAGTTTTCGGACGGTATGGACAGATACGCAGTATTTT.